Many counts were recorded for the clone carrying this T cell receptor (beta chain). No antigen is known for it. Every patient was untreated before thyroid surgery. TCRdb re-clonotyped the PCR reads through MiXCR. The sample includes approximately 31,000 clones, 15% to 20% seen only once; the top ten take around a fifth. The CDR3 runs 12 residues. Looked up from germline, CDR1 is SNHLY and CDR2 is FYNNEI. Trimming shortened V by 8 bases and J by 13 bases, and 20 bases separated the two germline ends. These data originate in a study of metastatic and nonmetastatic thyroid tumors. Study in general: Comparison of repertoires was carried out across blood and tumor or nodule tissue from malignant and benign thyroid patients.

General study findings and limits: The reported finding was significantly higher TCR beta diversity in malignant thyroid tumors relative to benign nodules, in blood and tumor.

Material: blood. This sequence originates from a female donor with papillary thyroid cancer or a benign thyroid nodule (not recorded which). Some clones in this sample may be carry-over from other donors' samples. The chain has TRBV2 and TRBJ1-2, with unresolved D. Written as DNA, the CDR3 is TGTGCCAGCCAAGAGAGTCTCTGGGCTACCACCTTC. Residues: CASQESLWATTF.